Listed below are T cell receptor beta chains from one sample, sequenced in a study of blood T cell repertoires in COVID-19. Profiled with immunoSEQ multiplex PCR; TCRdb holds only in-frame clones, not every one. The repertoire holds about 80,000 clones, with roughly four fifths as singletons. Material for sequencing was peripheral blood. These receptors came from a woman in her seventies with acute or convalescent COVID-19. Each CDR3 is given with its conserved first and last residue. Fields, in order: D gene, clone size, V gene, J gene, CDR3 protein, CDR3 DNA. The D gene is left open where the match is weak. Part of the rows lack a size; the others show once, few, many or a class for expanded clones.

TRBD1	.	TRBV19	TRBJ1-3	CASSRTGSGNTIYF	TGTGCCAGTAGCCGGACAGGGTCTGGAAACACCATATATTTT
.	.	TRBV6-5	TRBJ1-4	CASRETGGGNEKLFF	TGTGCCAGCAGGGAGACGGGGGGCGGTAATGAAAAACTGTTTTTT
TRBD2	.	TRBV3-1/TRBV3-2	TRBJ2-7	CASSPGLANTPYF	TGTGCCAGCAGCCCGGGACTAGCGAATACGCCGTACTTC
TRBD2	.	TRBV3-1/TRBV3-2	TRBJ2-3	CASSEAGGSNTQYF	TGTGCCAGCAGCGAAGCGGGAGGGTCAAATACGCAGTATTTT
TRBD1	once	TRBV28	TRBJ1-5	CASSLVGQGNQPQHF	TGTGCCAGCAGTTTAGTAGGACAGGGGAATCAGCCCCAGCATTTT
TRBD2	once	TRBV19	TRBJ2-1	CASSDGSGTEKNEQFF	TGTGCCAGTAGTGACGGTAGCGGGACGGAGAAGAATGAGCAGTTCTTC
.	once	TRBV20-1	TRBJ2-3	CSASLGTDNTDTQYF	TGCAGTGCTAGTTTGGGGACTGACAACACAGATACGCAGTATTTT
.	.	TRBV6-5	TRBJ1-1	CASRPGQYTEAFF	TGTGCCAGCAGACCGGGACAATACACTGAAGCTTTCTTT
TRBD1	.	TRBV29-1	TRBJ1-2	CSVDRTGGANSDYTF	TGCAGCGTTGACAGGACAGGGGGCGCAAACTCTGACTACACCTTC
TRBD1	.	TRBV9	TRBJ2-2	CASSAGQGATGELFF	TGTGCCAGCAGCGCCGGACAGGGAGCCACCGGGGAGCTGTTTTTT
TRBD2	.	TRBV5-6	TRBJ2-3	CASSLFGASGADTQYF	TGTGCCAGCAGCTTGTTTGGGGCTAGCGGGGCAGATACGCAGTATTTT
.	few	TRBV29-1	TRBJ2-7	CSGLLQGYEQYF	TGCAGCGGATTATTACAGGGCTACGAGCAGTACTTC
.	.	TRBV30	TRBJ1-5	CAWSVGQGLDSGPQHF	TGTGCCTGGAGTGTGGGGCAGGGACTCGACTCGGGGCCCCAGCATTTT
TRBD2	.	TRBV6-1	TRBJ2-1	CASSEGQVPGLAGGRNEQFF	TGTGCCAGCAGTGAAGGCCAAGTCCCGGGACTAGCGGGAGGGAGGAATGAGCAGTTCTTC
.	.	TRBV7-8	TRBJ1-5	CASSAQGAYQPQHF	TGTGCCAGCAGCGCACAGGGAGCGTATCAGCCCCAGCATTTT
.	few	TRBV2	TRBJ2-1	CASARGFGSWNEQFF	TGTGCCAGCGCCAGGGGTTTCGGAAGCTGGAATGAGCAGTTCTTC
.	.	TRBV6-5	TRBJ2-7	CASSPTGVYEQYF	TGTGCCAGCAGTCCGACAGGAGTCTACGAGCAGTACTTC
.	.	TRBV19	TRBJ2-7	CASSFRGDGYEQYF	TGTGCCAGTTCCTTTCGGGGAGACGGGTACGAGCAGTACTTC
.	.	TRBV24-1	TRBJ2-3	CATSDPPTSPGTDTQYF	TGTGCCACCAGTGATCCGCCCACTAGCCCCGGGACAGATACGCAGTATTTT
TRBD2	.	TRBV27	TRBJ2-3	CASSPGVAGWGSTDTQYF	TGTGCCAGCAGTCCCGGGGTAGCGGGATGGGGGAGCACAGATACGCAGTATTTT
.	.	TRBV9	TRBJ2-5	CASSRQGVSVETQYF	TGTGCCAGCAGCCGGCAGGGCGTTTCAGTGGAGACCCAGTACTTC
.	.	TRBV6-1	TRBJ2-3	CASSETRGAGADTQYF	TGTGCCAGCAGTGAAACCAGAGGAGCAGGGGCAGATACGCAGTATTTT
.	.	TRBV19	TRBJ2-3	CASSLRWTDTQYF	TGTGCCAGTAGTTTACGGTGGACAGATACGCAGTATTTT
TRBD2	.	TRBV4-2	TRBJ2-1	CASSQVSGRWANEQFF	TGTGCCAGCAGCCAGGTTAGCGGGAGATGGGCGAATGAGCAGTTCTTC
TRBD2	.	TRBV11-3	TRBJ2-1	CASSISGGGYEQFF	TGTGCCAGCAGCATTAGCGGGGGGGGATATGAGCAGTTCTTC
.	.	TRBV28	TRBJ1-1	CASRPGQTNTEAFF	TGTGCCAGCAGGCCTGGACAGACGAACACTGAAGCTTTCTTT
.	once	TRBV19	TRBJ1-4	CASSIGRRGTNEKLFF	TGTGCCAGTAGTATTGGCAGAAGGGGAACTAATGAAAAACTGTTTTTT
.	medium-sized	TRBV19	TRBJ2-7	CASSPGTNYEQYF	TGTGCCAGTAGTCCCGGGACAAACTACGAGCAGTACTTC
.	many	TRBV5-1	TRBJ2-2	CASSFGQGDAGELFF	TGCGCCAGCAGCTTTGGCCAGGGTGACGCCGGGGAGCTGTTTTTT
TRBD1	.	TRBV30	TRBJ1-5	CAWSPGQAAPAQHF	TGTGCCTGGAGTCCGGGACAGGCCGCCCCGGCCCAGCATTTT
TRBD1	.	TRBV5-1	TRBJ1-2	CASSEGQSYGYTF	TGCGCCAGCAGCGAGGGACAGAGCTATGGCTACACCTTC
.	.	TRBV10-3	TRBJ1-4	CAISENGSNEKLFF	TGTGCCATCAGTGAAAACGGTTCTAATGAAAAACTGTTTTTT
TRBD1	.	TRBV11-1	TRBJ1-3	CASSSDRGTGNTIYF	TGTGCCAGCAGCTCGGACAGGGGAACTGGAAACACCATATATTTT
TRBD1	.	TRBV7-2	TRBJ1-4	CASSLSPGQGSATNEKLFF	TGTGCCAGCAGCTTAAGTCCAGGACAGGGGAGTGCAACTAATGAAAAACTGTTTTTT
TRBD2	.	TRBV7-2	TRBJ2-7	CASSPSGRPRSYEQYF	TGTGCCAGCAGCCCTAGCGGGAGGCCTCGCTCCTACGAGCAGTACTTC
.	.	TRBV19	TRBJ2-1	CASSSPLALDNEQFF	TGTGCCAGTAGTTCCCCTCTAGCGCTAGACAATGAGCAGTTCTTC
.	.	TRBV2	TRBJ1-5	CASSRYSNQPQHF	TGTGCCAGCAGTCGTTATAGCAATCAGCCCCAGCATTTT
.	.	TRBV5-8	TRBJ1-5	CASSLVAGINQPQHF	TGTGCCAGCAGCCTCGTGGCAGGGATCAATCAGCCCCAGCATTTT
.	.	TRBV9	TRBJ1-1	CASSVGPGVNTEAFF	TGTGCCAGCAGCGTAGGCCCAGGGGTGAACACTGAAGCTTTCTTT
TRBD2	.	TRBV6-5	TRBJ2-5	CASRGLAVQRAQYF	TGTGCCAGCAGGGGACTAGCGGTACAGAGGGCCCAGTACTTC
.	.	TRBV25-1	TRBJ2-3	CASSEYRGRGTSTDTQYF	TGTGCCAGCAGTGAATACCGGGGGAGAGGAACTAGCACAGATACGCAGTATTTT
TRBD1	.	TRBV5-1	TRBJ2-3	CASSELPGQGAGTDTQYF	TGCGCCAGCAGCGAACTCCCGGGACAGGGGGCTGGCACAGATACGCAGTATTTT
TRBD1	once	TRBV6-5	TRBJ2-7	CATSTGTGGFEQYF	TGTGCCACCTCAACCGGGACAGGGGGATTCGAGCAGTACTTC
.	.	TRBV19	TRBJ2-3	CASSKRHRTTGSTDTQYF	TGTGCCAGTAGTAAACGGCACCGGACTACCGGAAGCACAGATACGCAGTATTTT
TRBD1	many	TRBV6-5	TRBJ1-3	CASSGTVGNTIYF	TGTGCCAGCAGCGGGACAGTTGGAAACACCATATATTTT